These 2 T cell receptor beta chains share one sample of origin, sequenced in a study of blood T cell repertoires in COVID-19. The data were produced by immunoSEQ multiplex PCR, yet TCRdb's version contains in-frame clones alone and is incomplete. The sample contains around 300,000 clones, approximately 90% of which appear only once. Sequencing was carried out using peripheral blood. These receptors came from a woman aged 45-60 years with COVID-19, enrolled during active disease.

CDR3 DNA: TGTGCCAGCAGTTACGTTCAGGCACAGGGCGCTGAAGCTTTCTTT. This sequence encodes CASSYVQAQGAEAFF. The chain has TRBV6-6 and TRBJ1-1, with D tentatively TRBD1 (6 bases). V dropped 2 bases and J dropped 6 bases, with 16 bases sitting between them. The CDR3 is 15 residues long. Germline lookup yields CDR1 MNHNY and CDR2 SVGAGI (reference sequence).

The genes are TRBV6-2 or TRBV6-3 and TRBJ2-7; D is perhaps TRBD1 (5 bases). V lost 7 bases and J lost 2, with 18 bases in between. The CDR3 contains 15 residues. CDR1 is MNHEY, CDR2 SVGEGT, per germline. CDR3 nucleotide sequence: TGTGCCAGCACCCCTGGGGCTCCCGTGGCCTACGAGCAGTACTTC. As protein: CASTPGAPVAYEQYF.